Each of the 20 T cell receptor beta chains below was sequenced from the same sample in a study of T-cell reconstitution after alpha-beta-depleted transplantation in children (TCRdb year 2016). Libraries were constructed by PCR. Sequencer: Illumina HiSeq 2500. TCR library preparation used molecular barcoding, with unique molecular identifiers applied to normalize quantification of the TCRbeta repertoire. TCRdb's own reprocessing of the public reads used fastp at Q25 and MiXCR and kept productive beta chains. Entries that share a CDR3 protein sequence are merged under the most common genes and DNA. This sample gives hundreds of thousands of distinct CDR3 sequences in total; around 20% of them show up just once. More than 2.5% of the sample is taken by the ten largest. Material: PBMCs from the stem cell graft donor, obtained from the stem cell graft. The receptors shown here come from a human donor who donated a stem cell graft to a child with acute lymphoblastic leukemia.

There are a few counts of this clonotype. The chain recombines TRBV12-3 or TRBV12-4 with TRBJ1-4, with D possibly being TRBD1 (5 bases). The germline V and J ends were trimmed by 3 bases and 5 bases, with 19 bases remaining between them. This CDR3 has 17 amino acids. CDR3 nucleotide sequence: TGTGCCAGCAGTTTTTCCGCCGGGGGAGCGTTCAATGAAAAACTGTTTTTT. Amino acid sequence: CASSFSAGGAFNEKLFF.

V and J are TRBV7-9 and TRBJ1-4; D ambiguous. Germline V lookup: CDR1 SEHNR, CDR2 FQNEAQ (reference sequence). This CDR3 has 17 residues. The V end was cut by 4 bases, the J end by 0 bases, with 15 bases between. CDR3 in amino acids: CASSYPPGVATNEKLFF. The DNA of the CDR3 is TGTGCCAGCAGCTATCCCCCTGGGGTTGCAACTAATGAAAAACTGTTTTTT.

This clonotype was seen more than once but under ten times. The chain recombines TRBV4-1 with TRBJ2-1; D ambiguous. Germline assignment: CDR1 MGHRA and CDR2 YSYEKL. Trimming pared 6 bases from V and 8 bases from J, leaving 14 bases between. This CDR3 contains 13 residues. CDR3 residues: CASRITGRDEQFF. The CDR3 nucleotides read TGCGCCAGCAGAATTACCGGACGGGATGAGCAGTTCTTC.

CDR3 region: CASRGDGNYEQYF. The DNA for the CDR3 is TGTGCCAGCAGGGGGGACGGAAACTACGAGCAGTACTTC. This sequence joins TRBV2 and TRBJ2-7; D possibly uses TRBD1 or TRBD2 (5 bases each). The V end was cut by 6 bases, the J end by 3 bases, with 12 bases between. Germline lookup yields CDR1 SNHLY and CDR2 FYNNEI. This CDR3 is built from 13 residues.

This chain links TRBV12-3 or TRBV12-4 with TRBJ1-1; unclear D gene. The CDR3 loop spans 12 amino acids. The V and J ends lost 7 bases and 5 bases respectively, with 11 bases between them. CDR3 DNA: TGTGCCAGCAAGTTGGGGTGGACTGAAGCTTTCTTT. It is translated as CASKLGWTEAFF.

CDR3: CSARSRLKDTGELFF. As DNA, the CDR3 is TGCAGTGCTAGATCTCGGCTGAAAGACACCGGGGAGCTGTTTTTT. The chain couples TRBV20-1 to TRBJ2-2; D is unclear. V lost 2 bases to trimming and J lost 3 bases, with 13 bases between them. The CDR3 contains 15 residues. Per the germline V gene, CDR1 is DFQATT and CDR2 is SNEGSKA (reference sequence).

This clonotype was seen only a few times. V is TRBV7-9 and J is TRBJ2-5, with D perhaps TRBD2 (6 bases). V was trimmed by 1 base and J by 2 bases, leaving 11 bases between them. Germline assignment: CDR1 SEHNR and CDR2 FQNEAQ (reference sequence). The CDR3 covers 15 residues. In DNA, the CDR3 is TGTGCCAGCAGCTTAGTGGGGGGTAGTCAAGAGACCCAGTACTTC. Translation gives CASSLVGGSQETQYF.

This clonotype was seen a handful of times. The chain is built from TRBV25-1 and TRBJ1-4, with 7 positions matching TRBD1. The CDR3 is made up of 15 amino acids. Germline V CDR1 and CDR2: MGHDK, SYGVNS. V lost 4 bases and J lost 3; bases outside the gene matches: 5. In nucleotides, the CDR3 is TGTGCCAGCAGTGCCCCGGGACAGCCTAATGAAAAACTGTTTTTT. It is translated as CASSAPGQPNEKLFF. Filled out from reference TRBV25-1 and TRBJ1-4, the complete variable domain reads EADIYQTPRYLVIGTGKKITLECSQTMGHDKMYWYQQDPGMELHLIHYSYGVNSTEKGDLSSESTVSRIRTEHFPLTLESARPSHTSQYLCASSAPGQPNEKLFFGSGTQLSVL.

This clonotype was seen only a few times. The J gene is TRBJ1-1, the V gene TRBV27; the D gene is possibly TRBD1 (5 bases). CDR3 length: 13 amino acids. Trimming shortened V by 2 bases and J by 8 bases, and 12 bases separated the two germline ends. Per germline, CDR1 MNHEY and CDR2 SMNVEV (reference sequence). The CDR3 DNA sequence: TGTGCCAGCAGTTTACTCGCCAGGGCGGAAGCTTTCTTT. Protein sequence: CASSLLARAEAFF.

The DNA of the CDR3 is TGCAGTGCTCCCGGGAGACAAGAGACCCAGTACTTC. As protein: CSAPGRQETQYF. The chain carries TRBV20-1 and TRBJ2-5; weak D call: TRBD2 (6 bases). The CDR3 covers 12 residues. Trimming removed 5 bases from V and 2 bases from J, with 9 bases in between. Germline V gene sequence: CDR1 DFQATT, CDR2 SNEGSKA (reference sequence).

This clonotype was observed a handful of times. This rearrangement joins TRBV13 to TRBJ2-3; no definite D call. V was clipped by 2 bases and J by 2 bases, with 14 bases between them. CDR1 PRHDT and CDR2 FYEKMQ come from the germline V gene (reference sequence). CDR3 size: 16 residues. CDR3 nucleotide sequence: TGTGCCAGCAGCTTAACTGGCCAGTCCTACACAGATACGCAGTATTTT. Its protein is CASSLTGQSYTDTQYF.

This clonotype was recorded a few times. The chain has TRBV7-9 and TRBJ2-1, with TRBD2 identical over 7 bases. V shed 3 bases and J 5 bases; nucleotides not matched to a gene: 7. The length of the CDR3 is 15 residues. Germline V lookup: CDR1 SEHNR, CDR2 FQNEAQ (reference sequence). The CDR3 protein is CASSLGSGINNEQFF. CDR3 nucleotide sequence: TGTGCCAGCAGCTTGGGCAGCGGGATCAACAATGAGCAGTTCTTC.

This clonotype was counted between two and nine times. The gene calls are TRBV7-9 and TRBJ1-1, with D unclear. V lost 1 base and J 1 base, leaving 13 bases between the germline ends. CDR3 length: 16 residues. CDR1 and CDR2 from the germline V gene are SEHNR and FQNEAQ (reference sequence). CDR3 in DNA: TGTGCCAGCAGCTTAGAATCTGCAGTCGCGAACACTGAAGCTTTCTTT. Its translation is CASSLESAVANTEAFF.

The chain has TRBV10-3 and TRBJ2-7, with unresolved D. Germline CDR1 ENHRY, CDR2 SYGVKD. This CDR3 spans 8 amino acids. In DNA form, the CDR3 reads TGTCCCAAAGCCGAGCAGTACTTC. This translates into CPKAEQYF.

V and J are TRBV9 and TRBJ2-1; tentatively, D is TRBD2 (5 bases). Trimming took 0 bases from V and 4 from J, leaving 14 bases between them. The length of the CDR3 is 16 residues. Germline CDR1 and CDR2: SGDLS and YYNGEE. In nucleotides, the CDR3 is TGTGCCAGCAGCGTAGGTGACTACCCAGGATACAATGAGCAGTTCTTC. Its protein product is CASSVGDYPGYNEQFF.

This clonotype was counted only a few times. The chain employs TRBV5-1 and TRBJ2-1, with 9 bases aligning to TRBD2. J lost 7 bases, V lost 4 bases, and 6 bases had no gene match. This CDR3 is 14 amino acids long. Germline CDR1 reads SGHRS; CDR2 reads YFSETQ. CDR3 protein: CASSPGLAVNEQFF. The CDR3 DNA follows: TGCGCCAGCAGCCCGGGACTAGCAGTGAATGAGCAGTTCTTC.

This clonotype was seen a handful of times. This chain connects TRBV12-3 or TRBV12-4 to TRBJ2-2, with D tentatively TRBD1 or TRBD2 (5 bases each). The CDR3 has 16 amino acids. Trimming removed 3 bases from V and 5 bases from J, with 16 bases in between. CDR3 in DNA: TGTGCCAGCAGTTTTCGTACGGGGCTGCGGACCGGGGAGCTGTTTTTT. The encoded protein is CASSFRTGLRTGELFF.

The genes are TRBV4-1 and TRBJ2-7, with D possibly TRBD2 on 5 matching bases. Trimming took 1 base from V and 0 from J, leaving 13 bases between them. From germline, CDR1 is MGHRA and CDR2 YSYEKL. The CDR3 runs to 16 residues. CDR3 sequence (DNA): TGCGCCAGCAGCCAAGTCTTTGGACTGAACTCCTACGAGCAGTACTTC. The encoded protein is CASSQVFGLNSYEQYF.

The V gene is TRBV29-1, the J gene TRBJ2-5; D is uncertain. The CDR3 has 14 residues. Trimming removed 3 bases from V and 2 bases from J, with 13 bases in between. Per the germline V gene, CDR1 is SQVTM and CDR2 is ANQGSEA. The CDR3 DNA reads TGCAGCGTTGACCCCACGGCGGAACAAGAGACCCAGTACTTC. Its protein product is CSVDPTAEQETQYF.

The table lists this clonotype with a few counts. The chain has TRBV7-9 and TRBJ2-1; D might be TRBD2 (5 bases). In germline, CDR1 is SEHNR, CDR2 FQNEAQ (reference sequence). The ends were cut back, 4 bases at V and 9 bases at J, with 10 bases in the middle. CDR3 length equals 12 residues. The CDR3 spells CASSWGEGEQFF. The DNA for the CDR3 is TGTGCCAGCAGCTGGGGTGAGGGTGAGCAGTTCTTC. The variable domain in full, with the rest retrieved from reference TRBV7-9 and TRBJ2-1, is DTGVSQNPRHKITKRGQNVTFRCDPISEHNRLYWYRQTLGQGPEFLTYFQNEAQLEKSRLLSDRFSAERPKGSFSTLEIQRTEQGDSAMYLCASSWGEGEQFFGPGTRLTVL.